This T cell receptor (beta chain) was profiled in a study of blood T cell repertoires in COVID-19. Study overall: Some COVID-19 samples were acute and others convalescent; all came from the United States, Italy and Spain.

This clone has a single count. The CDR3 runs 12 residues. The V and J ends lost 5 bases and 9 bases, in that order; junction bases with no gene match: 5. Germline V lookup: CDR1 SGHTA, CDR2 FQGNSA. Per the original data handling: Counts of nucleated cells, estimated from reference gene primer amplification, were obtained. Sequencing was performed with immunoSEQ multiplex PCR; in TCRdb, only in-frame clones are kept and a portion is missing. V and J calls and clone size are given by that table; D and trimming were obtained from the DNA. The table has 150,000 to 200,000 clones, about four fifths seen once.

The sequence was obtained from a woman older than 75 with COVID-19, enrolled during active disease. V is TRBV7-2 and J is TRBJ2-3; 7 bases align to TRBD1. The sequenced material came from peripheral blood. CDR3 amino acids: CASSLVGGTQYF. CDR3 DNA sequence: TGTGCCAGCAGCCTAGTAGGGGGCACGCAGTATTTT. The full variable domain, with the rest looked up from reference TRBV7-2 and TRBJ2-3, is GAGVSQSPSNKVTEKGKDVELRCDPISGHTALYWYRQSLGQGLEFLIYFQGNSAPDKSGLPSDRFSAERTGGSVSTLTIQRTQQEDSAVYLCASSLVGGTQYFGPGTRLTVL.